The T cell receptor beta chain described here comes from a study of blood T cell repertoires in COVID-19. Study information: The samples span acute and convalescent COVID-19 from the United States, Italy and Spain. PBMCs, B-cell-depleted T cells, or T cells were the source of the cDNA or gDNA that made up the material.

In the original workflow: Reference gene primer amplification gave nucleated cell count estimates. This table comes from immunoSEQ multiplex PCR, and its TCRdb copy is limited to in-frame clones, with some not included. The D gene and trimming were derived from the DNA, and the V and J assignments and clone size from that table. Of approximately 75,000 clones detected, 74% appear once; the ten largest clones hold 2% to 3%. Trimming took 1 base from V and 0 from J, leaving 13 bases between them. The CDR3 sequence is 15 residues long. Germline V gives CDR1 GTSNPN, CDR2 SVGIG (reference sequence). This clonotype was obtained from a human donor with acute or convalescent COVID-19. The donor label of this sample is uncertain. The chain has TRBV30 and TRBJ2-7; tentatively, D is TRBD2 (5 bases). The sample comprised peripheral blood. CDR3 region: CAWSGIGGYSYEQYF. The CDR3 DNA follows: TGTGCCTGGAGTGGGATTGGCGGGTACTCCTACGAGCAGTACTTC.